This T cell receptor (beta chain) was profiled in a study of blood T cell repertoires in COVID-19. Study details: The analysed material was cDNA or gDNA that came from T cells, B-cell-depleted T cells, or PBMCs.

Method: immunoSEQ multiplex PCR; TCRdb's copy keeps in-frame clones and lacks some. The table includes about 34,000 clones, roughly 74% detected once. Germline lookup yields CDR1 SGHTA and CDR2 FQGTGA. The CDR3 extends over 14 amino acids. Trimming removed 2 bases from V and 6 bases from J; junction bases left unmatched: 6. This clone was seen a few times. Sequenced input: peripheral blood. The V call is TRBV7-3, the J call TRBJ2-7, with 8 bases matching TRBD2. The sequence came from a man older than 75 with active or convalescent COVID-19. CDR3 nucleotide sequence: TGTGCCAGCAGCTTATTACTAGCGGCGGGCGAGCAGTACTTC. This encodes CASSLLLAAGEQYF. The whole variable domain, remainder taken from reference TRBV7-3 and TRBJ2-7, is GAGVSQTPSNKVTEKGKYVELRCDPISGHTALYWYRQSLGQGPEFLIYFQGTGAADDSGLPNDRFFAVRPEGSVSTLKIQRTERGDSAVYLCASSLLLAAGEQYFGPGTRLTVT.